This T cell receptor (beta chain) was profiled in a study of blood T cells in healthy people across ages. This CDR3 has 13 amino acids. Trimming shortened V by 4 bases and J by 1 base, and 6 bases separated the two germline ends. The germline V gene has CDR1 MNHEY and CDR2 SMNVEV (reference sequence). Primers used in a second PCR of roughly 6 to 11 cycles were a sample-barcoded 5' primer and a J-beta primer mix. TCRdb analysed the 5' RACE reads with MiXCR anew, one entry per CDR3 protein. The data contain fewer than 900,000 distinct CDR3 sequences, 30% to 45% of them singletons. The source of this sequence is a man younger than 30 in good health. The sequenced sample was blood. V usage is TRBV27 and J usage is TRBJ2-3; D unclear. This chain's CDR3 is CASSCSGTDTQYF. The CDR3 region has the DNA TGTGCCAGCAGTTGTTCGGGCACAGATACGCAGTATTTT.